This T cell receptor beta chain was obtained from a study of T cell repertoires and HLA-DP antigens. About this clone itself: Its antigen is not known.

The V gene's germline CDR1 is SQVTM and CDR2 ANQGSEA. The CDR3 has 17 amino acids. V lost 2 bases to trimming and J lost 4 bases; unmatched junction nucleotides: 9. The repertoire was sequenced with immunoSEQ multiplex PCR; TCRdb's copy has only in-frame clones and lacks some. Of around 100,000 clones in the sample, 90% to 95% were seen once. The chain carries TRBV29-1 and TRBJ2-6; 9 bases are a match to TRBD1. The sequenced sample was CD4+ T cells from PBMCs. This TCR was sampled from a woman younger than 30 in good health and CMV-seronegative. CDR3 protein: CSVESTDRGSGANVLTF. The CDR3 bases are TGCAGCGTTGAATCTACGGACAGGGGATCCGGGGCCAACGTCCTGACTTTC.